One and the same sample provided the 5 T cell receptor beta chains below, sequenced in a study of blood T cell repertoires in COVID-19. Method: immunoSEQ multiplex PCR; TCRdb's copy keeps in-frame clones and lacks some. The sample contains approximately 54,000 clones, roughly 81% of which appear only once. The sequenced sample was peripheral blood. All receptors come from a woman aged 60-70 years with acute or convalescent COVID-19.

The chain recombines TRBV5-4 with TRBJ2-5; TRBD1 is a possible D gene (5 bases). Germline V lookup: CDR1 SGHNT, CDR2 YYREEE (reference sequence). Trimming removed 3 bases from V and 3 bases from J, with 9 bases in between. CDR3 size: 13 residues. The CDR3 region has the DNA TGTGCCAGCAGCTGGACCAGGGAAGAGACCCAGTACTTC. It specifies CASSWTREETQYF.

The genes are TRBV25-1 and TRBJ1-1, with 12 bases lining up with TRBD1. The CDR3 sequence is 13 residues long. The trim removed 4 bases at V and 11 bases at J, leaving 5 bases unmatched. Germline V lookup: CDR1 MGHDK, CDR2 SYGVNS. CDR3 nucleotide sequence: TGTGCCAGCAGTGCCCGGGACAGGGGGCACGCTTTCTTT. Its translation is CASSARDRGHAFF.

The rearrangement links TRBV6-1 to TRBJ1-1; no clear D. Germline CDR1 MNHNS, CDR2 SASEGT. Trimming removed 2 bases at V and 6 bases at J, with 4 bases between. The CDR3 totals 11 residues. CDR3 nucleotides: TGTGCCAGCAGTGAACTAGCTGAAGCTTTCTTT. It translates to CASSELAEAFF.

The CDR3 DNA follows: TGTGCCAGCAGGGGGACAGGTGCCCATAACTATGGCTACACCTTC. Protein product: CASRGTGAHNYGYTF. The chain recombines TRBV6-4 with TRBJ1-2, with 8 bases lining up with TRBD1. V was pared by 6 bases and J by 1 base, with 7 bases of the junction left unmatched. The CDR3 has 15 residues. Per germline, CDR1 MRHNA and CDR2 SNTAGT.

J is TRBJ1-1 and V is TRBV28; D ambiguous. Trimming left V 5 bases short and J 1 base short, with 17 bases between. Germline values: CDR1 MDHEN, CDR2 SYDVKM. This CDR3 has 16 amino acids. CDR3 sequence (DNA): TGTGCCAGCAGTGCTCCCGCTGGAGGCGGGAACACTGAAGCTTTCTTT. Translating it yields CASSAPAGGGNTEAFF.